This T cell receptor (beta chain) stems from a study of blood T cell repertoires in COVID-19. Study-wide background: Acute and convalescent COVID-19 specimens originated in the United States, Italy and Spain.

With 4 bases removed from V and 2 bases from J, the gap between germline ends came to 9 bases. Germline V gene data show CDR1 as SGHRS and CDR2 as YFSETQ. The CDR3 has 13 amino acids. Assay used: immunoSEQ multiplex PCR; TCRdb lists only in-frame clones, some missing. Of about 280,000 clones listed, over 75% are singletons. This clonotype was sampled from a man aged 45-65 years with active or convalescent COVID-19. Sequencing was performed on peripheral blood. The chain employs TRBV5-1 and TRBJ1-2, with D possibly matching TRBD1 (6 bases). The CDR3 DNA is TGCGCCAGCAGCCCACAGGGAAACTATGGCTACACCTTC. Its translation is CASSPQGNYGYTF. Drawing the rest from reference TRBV5-1 and TRBJ1-2, the complete variable domain is KAGVTQTPRYLIKTRGQQVTLSCSPISGHRSVSWYQQTPGQGLQFLFEYFSETQRNKGNFPGRFSGRQFSNSRSEMNVSTLELGDSALYLCASSPQGNYGYTFGSGTRLTVV.